This record covers a single TCR beta chain. As yet, its antigen is unknown. The data originate from a study of graft-versus-host responses after intestinal transplantation. Study context: Each transplant was multivisceral, liver-intestinal, or isolated intestinal. Recipients were all induced with anti-thymocyte globulin, then given tacrolimus and steroids for about three years.

The repertoire was sequenced with immunoSEQ multiplex PCR; TCRdb's copy has only in-frame clones and lacks some. The table records more than 70,000 clones, less than 95% of them present only once. The CDR3 has 14 residues. CDR1 MNHNY and CDR2 SVGAGI come from the germline V gene (reference sequence). Trimming took 6 bases from V and 4 from J, leaving 15 bases between them. Broader study findings: GvH clones detected in recipient marrow included some appearing first in ileum or blood. Maximum circulating GvH clone levels tracked with early post-transplant HvG decreases.

The specimen comprised unstimulated CD8+ T cells sorted from spleen or lymph node cells, sampled before transplant. This receptor was obtained from a human donor who was the organ donor for an intestinal transplant. The chain links TRBV6-6 to TRBJ1-2, with D maybe TRBD1 (6 bases). The CDR3 sequence is CASSMTGAIYGYTF. DNA for the CDR3: TGTGCCAGCAGCATGACAGGAGCCATCTATGGCTACACCTTC.